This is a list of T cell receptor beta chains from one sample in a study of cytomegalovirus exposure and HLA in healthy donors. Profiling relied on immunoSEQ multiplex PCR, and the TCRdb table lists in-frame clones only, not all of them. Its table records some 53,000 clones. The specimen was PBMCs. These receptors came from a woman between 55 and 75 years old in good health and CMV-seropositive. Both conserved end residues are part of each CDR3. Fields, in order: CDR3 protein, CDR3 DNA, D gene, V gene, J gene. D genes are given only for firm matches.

CDR3: CASSLGQESGNTIYF; DNA: TGTGCCAGCAGCTTAGGACAGGAGAGTGGAAACACCATATATTTT; D: .; V: TRBV7-9; J: TRBJ1-3
CDR3: CASSESEALEAFF; DNA: TGCGCCAGCAGTGAGTCGGAGGCCCTTGAAGCTTTCTTT; D: .; V: TRBV10-1; J: TRBJ1-1
CDR3: CASSRDTANEKLFF; DNA: TGTGCCAGCAGCCGGGACACCGCTAATGAAAAACTGTTTTTT; D: .; V: TRBV9; J: TRBJ1-4
CDR3: CSVAGGALPGNTIYF; DNA: TGCAGCGTTGCAGGGGGCGCGTTGCCCGGAAACACCATATATTTT; D: TRBD1; V: TRBV29-1; J: TRBJ1-3
CDR3: CASSLDRYNEQFF; DNA: TGTGCCAGCAGCTTGGACAGATACAATGAGCAGTTCTTC; D: .; V: TRBV5-5; J: TRBJ2-1
CDR3: CASSSRPGVGREYSNQPQHF; DNA: TGTGCCAGCAGTTCACGCCCGGGGGTCGGACGAGAGTATAGCAATCAGCCCCAGCATTTT; D: .; V: TRBV27; J: TRBJ1-5
CDR3: CASSGLAGGLGVYEQYF; DNA: TGTGCCAGCAGTGGCCTAGCGGGGGGACTAGGAGTGTACGAGCAGTACTTC; D: TRBD2; V: TRBV25-1; J: TRBJ2-7
CDR3: CASSPGSPTDTQYF; DNA: TGCGCCAGCAGCCCCGGGTCCCCAACAGATACGCAGTATTTT; D: .; V: TRBV5-1; J: TRBJ2-3
CDR3: CASSLAGGLGQETQYF; DNA: TGTGCCAGCAGCTTAGCGGGGGGGCTTGGTCAAGAGACCCAGTACTTC; D: .; V: TRBV7-6; J: TRBJ2-5
CDR3: CASSPDRTFYQPQHF; DNA: TGTGCCAGCAGTCCCGACAGGACCTTTTATCAGCCCCAGCATTTT; D: .; V: TRBV6-5; J: TRBJ1-5
CDR3: CASRPTGLSGNTIYF; DNA: TGCGCCAGCAGACCGACAGGCCTCTCTGGAAACACCATATATTTT; D: .; V: TRBV5-1; J: TRBJ1-3
CDR3: CASSLGASGGKDTQYF; DNA: TGTGCCAGCAGCTTGGGGGCTAGCGGGGGGAAAGATACGCAGTATTTT; D: TRBD2; V: TRBV5-8; J: TRBJ2-3
CDR3: CASSGADIQYF; DNA: TGTGCCAGCAGTGGAGCGGACATTCAGTACTTC; D: .; V: TRBV6-1; J: TRBJ2-4
CDR3: CASSLTGGTEAFF; DNA: TGCGCCAGCAGCCTTACCGGGGGGACTGAAGCTTTCTTT; D: .; V: TRBV4-3; J: TRBJ1-1
CDR3: CSVTDGAYEQYF; DNA: TGCAGCGTTACTGACGGGGCCTACGAGCAGTACTTC; D: .; V: TRBV29-1; J: TRBJ2-7
CDR3: CASRLNRGNTEAFF; DNA: TGTGCCAGCAGGCTTAACAGGGGGAACACTGAAGCTTTCTTT; D: TRBD1; V: TRBV6-6; J: TRBJ1-1
CDR3: CASRHAGTANTEAFF; DNA: TGCGCCAGCAGGCACGCCGGGACAGCGAACACTGAAGCTTTCTTT; D: TRBD1; V: TRBV5-1; J: TRBJ1-1
CDR3: CSVGEQGSRLGANVLTF; DNA: TGCAGCGTTGGAGAACAGGGTTCTCGTCTCGGGGCCAACGTCCTGACTTTC; D: .; V: TRBV29-1; J: TRBJ2-6
CDR3: CASSLALGLGGTDTQYF; DNA: TGTGCCAGCAGCTTAGCCCTGGGACTAGGCGGCACAGATACGCAGTATTTT; D: TRBD2; V: TRBV7-6; J: TRBJ2-3
CDR3: CASSLTSGGQETQYF; DNA: TGCGCCAGCAGCTTGACTAGCGGGGGCCAAGAGACCCAGTACTTC; D: TRBD2; V: TRBV5-1; J: TRBJ2-5
CDR3: CASSLDRAGNNIYF; DNA: TGCGCCAGCAGCTTGGACAGGGCTGGAAACAACATATATTTT; D: .; V: TRBV5-1; J: TRBJ1-3
CDR3: CASSLTDSREAFF; DNA: TGCGCCAGCAGCTTGACCGACAGCCGTGAAGCTTTCTTT; D: .; V: TRBV5-1; J: TRBJ1-1
CDR3: CASSSPSLGNTEAFF; DNA: TGTGCCAGCAGTTCCCCGTCACTAGGGAACACCGAAGCTTTCTTT; D: .; V: TRBV6-5; J: TRBJ1-1
CDR3: CASSFQVAYEQYF; DNA: TGTGCCAGCAGTTTCCAGGTAGCCTACGAGCAGTACTTC; D: .; V: TRBV27; J: TRBJ2-7
CDR3: CASSFRTGAGGYTF; DNA: TGTGCCAGCAGCTTCAGGACAGGGGCCGGGGGCTACACCTTC; D: TRBD1; V: TRBV6-5; J: TRBJ1-2
CDR3: CASSLGRGDEQFF; DNA: TGTGCCAGCAGCTTGGGCAGGGGAGACGAGCAGTTCTTC; D: .; V: TRBV5-1; J: TRBJ2-1
CDR3: CASTSGRSNQPQHF; DNA: TGTGCCAGCACCTCGGGTAGGAGCAATCAGCCCCAGCATTTT; D: .; V: TRBV6-5; J: TRBJ1-5
CDR3: CASSPQGPDVRGSIYGYTF; DNA: TGTGCCAGCTCACCACAGGGCCCAGATGTAAGGGGATCTATCTATGGCTACACCTTC; D: .; V: TRBV18; J: TRBJ1-2
CDR3: CASSPGGGKRKNTEAFF; DNA: TGTGCCAGCAGTCCCGGGGGGGGGAAAAGGAAGAACACTGAAGCTTTCTTT; D: .; V: TRBV28; J: TRBJ1-1
CDR3: CASSYGGVYTEAFF; DNA: TGTGCCAGCAGTTACGGGGGGGTATACACTGAAGCTTTCTTT; D: .; V: TRBV2; J: TRBJ1-1
CDR3: CASSLAFGKLFF; DNA: TGTGCCAGCAGCTTAGCTTTCGGGAAACTGTTTTTT; D: .; V: TRBV7-2; J: TRBJ1-4
CDR3: CASRRTGTGIYEQYF; DNA: TGTGCCAGCAGGCGCACCGGGACAGGGATCTACGAGCAGTACTTC; D: TRBD1; V: TRBV27; J: TRBJ2-7
CDR3: CASSPGTVNTGELFF; DNA: TGTGCCAGTAGCCCAGGGACAGTGAACACCGGGGAGCTGTTTTTT; D: TRBD1; V: TRBV19; J: TRBJ2-2
CDR3: CASSPGQGGYEQYF; DNA: TGTGCCAGCAGTCCTGGACAGGGCGGCTACGAGCAGTACTTC; D: TRBD1; V: TRBV5-4; J: TRBJ2-7
CDR3: CSARQGWGYTF; DNA: TGCAGTGCTCGACAGGGGTGGGGCTACACCTTC; D: TRBD1; V: TRBV20-1; J: TRBJ1-2
CDR3: CASSFGRGTGGNGYTF; DNA: TGTGCCAGCAGCTTTGGCCGCGGGACAGGGGGTAATGGCTACACCTTC; D: TRBD1; V: TRBV5-4; J: TRBJ1-2
CDR3: CASSLPSNTEAFF; DNA: TGTGCCAGCAGCTTACCCTCCAACACTGAAGCTTTCTTT; D: .; V: TRBV7-2; J: TRBJ1-1
CDR3: CASSQTSGGAFETQYF; DNA: TGTGCCAGCAGCCAGACTAGCGGGGGGGCTTTTGAGACCCAGTACTTC; D: TRBD2; V: TRBV11-2; J: TRBJ2-5
CDR3: CASRFFDRLTYYEQYF; DNA: TGTGCAAGTCGCTTCTTCGACAGACTCACCTACTACGAGCAGTACTTC; D: .; V: TRBV12-2; J: TRBJ2-7
CDR3: CASSPGASYEQYF; DNA: TGTGCCAGCTCACCAGGGGCTAGCTACGAGCAGTACTTC; D: .; V: TRBV18; J: TRBJ2-7
CDR3: CASPGGGGGPTGELFF; DNA: TGTGCCAGCCCCGGGGGGGGCGGGGGACCGACCGGGGAGCTGTTTTTT; D: TRBD2; V: TRBV6-4; J: TRBJ2-2
CDR3: CASSLAGLAAYEQYF; DNA: TGCGCCAGCAGCTTGGCCGGACTAGCGGCCTACGAGCAGTACTTC; D: TRBD2; V: TRBV5-1; J: TRBJ2-7
CDR3: CASRLQGSGSYEQYF; DNA: TGCGCCAGCAGGCTACAGGGGAGCGGGTCCTACGAGCAGTACTTC; D: .; V: TRBV4-1; J: TRBJ2-7